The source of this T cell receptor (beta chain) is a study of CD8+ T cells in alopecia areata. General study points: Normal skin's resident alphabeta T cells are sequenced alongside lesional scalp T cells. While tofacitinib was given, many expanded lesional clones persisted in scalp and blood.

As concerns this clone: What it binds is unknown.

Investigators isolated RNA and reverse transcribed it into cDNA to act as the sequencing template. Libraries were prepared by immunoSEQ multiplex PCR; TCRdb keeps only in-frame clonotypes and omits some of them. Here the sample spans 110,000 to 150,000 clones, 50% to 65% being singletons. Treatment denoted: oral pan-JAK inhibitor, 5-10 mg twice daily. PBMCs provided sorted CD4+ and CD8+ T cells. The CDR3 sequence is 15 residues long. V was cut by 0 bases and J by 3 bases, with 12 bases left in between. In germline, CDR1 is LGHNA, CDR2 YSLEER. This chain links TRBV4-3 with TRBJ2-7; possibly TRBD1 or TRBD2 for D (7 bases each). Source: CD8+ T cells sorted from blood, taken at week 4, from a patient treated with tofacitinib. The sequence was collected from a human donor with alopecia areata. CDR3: CASSQEPGGDYEQYF. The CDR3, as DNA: TGCGCCAGCAGCCAAGAGCCAGGGGGGGACTACGAGCAGTACTTC.